This T cell receptor beta chain is drawn from a study of Ad26.COV2.S vaccination and SARS-CoV-2 variants (dated by TCRdb to about 2021). Looking at the study overall: Donors in the vaccine arm were drawn from COV1001, a multicentre, randomized, double-blind, placebo-controlled phase I-IIa trial testing Ad26.COV2.S in healthy adults. Throughout the experiments and outcome assessment, investigators stayed blinded to trial group allocation. The TCR-sequenced set comprised around 30 samples: some 20 Ad26.COV2.S vaccine recipients, 5 placebo recipients and 8 SARS-CoV-2 convalescent individuals. Participants in the trial were split at random into five groups of five each, receiving low-dose or high-dose Ad26.COV2.S once or twice, or else placebo on both occasions. Ad26.COV2.S was administered intramuscularly at 5 x 10^10 or 1 x 10^11 viral particles, either as a single shot or as two shots given 56 days apart. TCRbeta repertoire sequencing served as the tool for gauging how specific and how broad the SARS-CoV-2-reactive T cell receptors were following Ad26.COV2.S vaccination. What the authors observed across the whole study: The authors noted that total T cell responses may have been underestimated by the TCR breadth and depth analyses. Non-spike TCR breadth was comparable between vaccine and placebo recipients, consistent with the vaccine containing only spike. Substantial breadth of spike-specific CD8+ and CD4+ T cell responses was reported after vaccination. Higher spike-specific TCR breadth was observed in Ad26.COV2.S recipients than in placebo recipients (P = 0.0014). The study lacked the statistical power to compare responses across vaccine doses or regimens.

The immunoSEQ Assay was the method used to sequence TCRbeta CDR3 regions. After extraction, genomic DNA underwent amplification by bias-controlled multiplex PCR, followed by high-throughput sequencing. The source study handled its data this way. Collapsing and filtering of sequences were performed to quantify the absolute abundance of each unique TCRbeta CDR3 region. Usable DNA was measured by amplifying reference genes present in all nucleated cells, and TCRbeta template counts were normalized to that usable DNA to estimate T cell fraction. Repertoire TCRs were annotated as SARS-CoV-2-specific when V gene, CDR3 amino acid sequence and J gene were exactly matched to a known reactive TCR set. The reference SARS-CoV-2 TCR set was obtained from MIRA and was filtered for enrichment in COVID-19-positive ImmuneCODE repertoires, whereby public or cross-reactive TCRs were removed. Using the MIRA antigens, annotated TCRs were further analysed by specific ORF or by position within an ORF. Breadth was defined as the number of annotated unique rearrangements divided by the total number of unique productive rearrangements, and depth was defined as the summed frequency of the annotated unique rearrangements. Group comparisons of TCR breadth used two-sided Wilcoxon rank-sum tests. The table was pulled from immuneACCESS by TCRdb, which kept in-frame rearrangements only. Such tables lose some clones; where checked, under half of the loss comes from unresolved V genes, and the rest has no known cause. That table supplies the V and J calls and clone size; D and trimming were determined from the DNA. The sample table records about 350,000 clones; about 85% of these occur just once. The ten top clones hold about 3.3% of the sample.

This specimen's treatment or condition label, interpreted: 19 received Ad26.COV2.S at low or high dose, single or two shots; a few received placebo; per-sample allocation not given. For vaccine and placebo recipients, the sequenced repertoires came from samples collected on day 63 after the first injection. Cohort 1b enrolled 20 to 30 adults aged 18-55 years at a single site in Boston, USA, between 29 July and 7 August 2020. Ad26.COV2.S consisted of a replication-incompetent adenovirus type 26 vector by which a prefusion-stabilized SARS-CoV-2 spike protein from the original Wuhan strain was expressed. The germline V gene (reference sequence) sets CDR1 to LNHNV and CDR2 to YYDKDF. The CDR3 measures 11 amino acids from cysteine to phenylalanine. The CDR3 DNA has 33 bases and is translated from base 1. V and J lose 1 base and 6 bases, and a span of 4 bases separates them. Comment on this clone: The antigen it binds to is not known. No base-level quality is on record; no much larger clone is a single base apart.

This clonotype originated in a person aged 18 to 59 who received the Ad26.COV2.S COVID-19 vaccine or a placebo. This sample comprised peripheral blood, obtained in a trial of Ad26.COV2.S vaccine versus placebo. Recombination linked TRBV15 to TRBJ2-7, with the D gene not clear enough to name. The DNA is TGTGCCACCAGCAGAGGGGGCGAGCAGTACTTC. Its translation is CATSRGGEQYF.